The following is a TCR beta chain sequence with its context. This sequence may be a read error, since a much larger clone differs from it by one base. RNA transcripts served as template for amplifying TCR beta CDR3 sequences. A first-round RT-PCR used HTBI primers, followed by a second-round multiplex PCR. TCRdb redid the calling of the multiplex PCR reads with MiXCR, one entry per CDR3 protein. The sample gives 500,000 to 800,000 distinct CDR3 sequences, about 40% of which show up once; over 2.5% is in the top ten. The record originates from a study of Graves' ophthalmopathy and Graves' hyperthyroidism. The source is an adult man with Graves' ophthalmopathy. Material: peripheral blood.

The CDR3 here is CAISSSGSRKAFF. The CDR3 DNA follows: TGTGCCATCAGTTCCTCAGGAAGTCGGAAAGCTTTCTTT. The rearrangement uses TRBV10-3 and TRBJ1-1; no clear D gene. V lost 5 bases to trimming and J lost 9 bases, with 16 bases between them. The CDR3 is 13 amino acids. CDR1 and CDR2 from the germline V gene are ENHRY and SYGVKD.